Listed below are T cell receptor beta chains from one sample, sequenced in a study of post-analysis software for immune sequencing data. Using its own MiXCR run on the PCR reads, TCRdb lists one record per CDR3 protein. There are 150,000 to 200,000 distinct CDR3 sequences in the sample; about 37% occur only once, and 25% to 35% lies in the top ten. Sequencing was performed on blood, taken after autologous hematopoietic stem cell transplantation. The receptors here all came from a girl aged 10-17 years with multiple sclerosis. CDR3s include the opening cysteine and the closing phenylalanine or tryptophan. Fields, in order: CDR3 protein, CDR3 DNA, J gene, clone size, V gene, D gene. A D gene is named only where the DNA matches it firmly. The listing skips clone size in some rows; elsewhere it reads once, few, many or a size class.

CASSYEPGRGNEQFF,TGTGCCAGCAGCTACGAGCCGGGCAGGGGGAATGAGCAGTTCTTC,TRBJ2-1,few,TRBV11-2,TRBD1
CKVAQGADYGYTF,TGCAAGGTAGCACAGGGGGCGGACTATGGCTACACCTTC,TRBJ1-2,many,TRBV29-1,TRBD1
CASSAPQLAGGPLYEQFF,TGCGCCAGCAGCGCCCCTCAACTAGCGGGAGGGCCTCTTTATGAGCAGTTCTTC,TRBJ2-1,-,TRBV5-1,TRBD2
CASSPYVPMNTEAFF,TGTGCCAGCAGCCCATACGTCCCCATGAACACTGAAGCTTTCTTT,TRBJ1-1,-,TRBV27,-
CASNPGTSGYSYEQYF,TGCGCCAGCAACCCCGGGACTAGCGGATACTCCTACGAGCAGTACTTC,TRBJ2-7,-,TRBV5-1,TRBD2
CAWRGGKGSFHNEQFF,TGTGCCTGGAGGGGGGGCAAGGGGTCTTTCCACAATGAGCAGTTCTTC,TRBJ2-1,-,TRBV30,-
CASSSDRNYGYTF,TGTGCCAGCAGTTCCGACAGGAACTATGGCTACACCTTC,TRBJ1-2,-,TRBV28,-
CSARRQYNEQFF,TGCAGTGCTAGACGACAGTACAATGAGCAGTTCTTC,TRBJ2-1,-,TRBV20-1,-
CSARGGLAGVNEQFF,TGCAGTGCTAGAGGGGGACTAGCGGGAGTCAATGAGCAGTTCTTC,TRBJ2-1,-,TRBV20-1,TRBD2
CASSPRTSPNNEQFF,TGTGCCAGCAGTCCACGGACTAGCCCGAACAATGAGCAGTTCTTC,TRBJ2-1,-,TRBV27,TRBD2
CASSPVDGIWGDYGYTF,TGTGCCAGCAGTCCCGTCGATGGAATCTGGGGGGACTATGGCTACACCTTC,TRBJ1-2,-,TRBV12-3/TRBV12-4,-
CASSLLQGLGNEQYF,TGTGCCAGCAGCTTACTTCAGGGGCTTGGGAACGAGCAGTACTTC,TRBJ2-7,few,TRBV13,-
CAIGLAGTYEQYF,TGTGCCATAGGACTAGCGGGCACCTACGAGCAGTACTTC,TRBJ2-7,-,TRBV6-2/TRBV6-3,TRBD2
CSARGWAPGLAGLSSYNGQFF,TGCAGTGCTAGAGGTTGGGCCCCGGGACTAGCGGGACTGAGCTCCTACAATGGGCAGTTCTTC,TRBJ2-1,few,TRBV20-1,TRBD2
CASSLGSGGGGPDTQYF,TGTGCCAGCAGCTTGGGTAGCGGAGGGGGTGGACCCGATACGCAGTATTTT,TRBJ2-3,-,TRBV7-2,-
CASSQVRDSLYEQYF,TGCGCCAGCAGCCAAGTACGGGACAGTCTCTACGAGCAGTACTTC,TRBJ2-7,-,TRBV4-1,TRBD1
CSVERGAGTSTDTQYF,TGCAGCGTTGAACGGGGGGCCGGGACTAGCACAGATACGCAGTATTTT,TRBJ2-3,-,TRBV29-1,-
CASSRITGRGAGANVLTF,TGTGCCAGCAGTAGGATCACAGGACGGGGAGCTGGGGCCAACGTCCTGACTTTC,TRBJ2-6,-,TRBV28,-
CSAILGTSGVYEQYF,TGCAGTGCTATCCTAGGGACTAGCGGAGTCTACGAGCAGTACTTC,TRBJ2-7,-,TRBV20-1,TRBD2
CASRTNTGFVYEQFF,TGTGCCAGCAGGACGAATACAGGGTTTGTGTATGAGCAGTTCTTC,TRBJ2-1,few,TRBV2,-
CASSHSGTGDYEQYF,TGCGCCAGCAGCCATTCCGGGACAGGAGACTACGAGCAGTACTTC,TRBJ2-7,-,TRBV4-3,TRBD1
CASSLGDEQYF,TGCGCCAGCAGCTTGGGAGACGAGCAGTACTTC,TRBJ2-7,-,TRBV5-1,-
CASSLAANNEQFF,TGTGCCAGCAGTTTAGCCGCCAACAATGAGCAGTTCTTC,TRBJ2-1,many,TRBV27,-
CASTRVPYEQYF,TGTGCCAGCACTCGCGTACCTTACGAGCAGTACTTC,TRBJ2-7,many,TRBV27,-
CASRLRTGSSSYEQYF,TGTGCCAGCAGACTCCGGACGGGATCCTCGTCCTACGAGCAGTACTTC,TRBJ2-7,-,TRBV27,-
CASQKRTLGYETQYF,TGTGCCAGCCAAAAGAGGACCCTTGGATACGAGACCCAGTACTTC,TRBJ2-5,-,TRBV6-5,-
CASSPGRRDEQYF,TGTGCCAGCAGCCCCGGACGGAGGGACGAGCAGTACTTC,TRBJ2-7,-,TRBV5-6,-
CSARGGGRRDTQYF,TGCAGTGCTAGAGGGGGGGGGCGCAGGGATACGCAGTATTTT,TRBJ2-3,few,TRBV20-1,-
CASSFGNRTFYGYTF,TGTGCCAGCAGCTTTGGAAACCGGACCTTCTATGGCTACACCTTC,TRBJ1-2,few,TRBV5-5,-
CASSVVKGAGNTEAFF,TGTGCCAGCAGCGTAGTAAAGGGGGCAGGGAACACTGAAGCTTTCTTT,TRBJ1-1,few,TRBV9,TRBD1
CASSQDLLAGGPSGEQYF,TGTGCCAGCAGCCAGGATCTACTAGCGGGAGGGCCTAGTGGCGAGCAGTACTTC,TRBJ2-7,-,TRBV7-9,TRBD2
CASSLRDGPYEQYF,TGTGCCAGCAGTTTAAGGGACGGACCTTACGAGCAGTACTTC,TRBJ2-7,-,TRBV27,-
CASSPWDSMESPLHF,TGTGCCAGCAGCCCCTGGGACAGCATGGAATCACCCCTCCACTTT,TRBJ1-6,once,TRBV27,TRBD1
CASSLPLWPRGSYEQYF,TGTGCCAGCAGCCTCCCGCTGTGGCCGAGGGGCTCCTACGAGCAGTACTTC,TRBJ2-7,-,TRBV11-2,-
CSASRGTSGSQETQYF,TGCAGTGCTAGCCGAGGGACTAGCGGGAGCCAAGAGACCCAGTACTTC,TRBJ2-5,many,TRBV20-1,TRBD2
CATSDRDTTGYYGYTF,TGTGCCACCAGTGACCGGGACACGACGGGGTACTATGGCTACACCTTC,TRBJ1-2,few,TRBV24-1,-
CASSQGKGREQFF,TGCGCCAGCAGCCAAGGGAAGGGGAGAGAGCAGTTCTTC,TRBJ2-1,few,TRBV4-1,-
CASSQDQASGSDTQYF,TGTGCCAGCAGCCAAGATCAGGCTAGCGGGTCAGATACGCAGTATTTT,TRBJ2-3,few,TRBV3-1,TRBD2
CATSLRGSSYNEQFF,TGTGCCACCAGCCTCAGGGGTAGCTCCTACAATGAGCAGTTCTTC,TRBJ2-1,few,TRBV24-1,-
CASSFSRLGSTSTDTQYF,TGCGCCAGCAGCTTTTCCCGACTAGGGAGTACTAGCACAGATACGCAGTATTTT,TRBJ2-3,-,TRBV10-2,-
CASSLGGRDTDTQYF,TGTGCCAGCAGCTTAGGCGGGAGGGACACAGATACGCAGTATTTT,TRBJ2-3,few,TRBV7-2,TRBD2
CASSLQAGGYYNEQFF,TGTGCCAGCAGTCTCCAAGCGGGGGGGTACTACAATGAGCAGTTCTTC,TRBJ2-1,once,TRBV7-2,TRBD2
CASSPAGSGANVLTF,TGTGCCAGCAGCCCGGCTGGATCTGGGGCCAACGTCCTGACTTTC,TRBJ2-6,-,TRBV7-2,-
CASSLSLAGLSYEQYF,TGTGCCAGCAGTTTAAGTCTAGCGGGGCTATCCTACGAGCAGTACTTC,TRBJ2-7,-,TRBV28,TRBD2
CSVESSGTNEQFF,TGCAGCGTTGAATCTAGCGGGACTAATGAGCAGTTCTTC,TRBJ2-1,many,TRBV29-1,TRBD2
CASSLGVSNEQFF,TGTGCCAGCAGCCTCGGGGTCTCCAATGAGCAGTTCTTC,TRBJ2-1,-,TRBV27,-